A single T cell receptor (beta chain) is shown here with its context. The antigen remains unidentified. These data originate in a study of T cells after yellow fever vaccination. Germline V gene lookup returns CDR1 SGDLS and CDR2 YYNGEE. The CDR3 extends over 15 amino acids. V shed 0 bases and J shed 5 bases, with 14 bases lying between them. Study findings and constraints: Abundant bulk-derived clonotypes could contaminate FACS-sorted repertoires. Booster samples showed a return of most primary-vaccination clones (around 96% CD4, about 87% CD8). Clonotypes appearing in both CD4 and CD8 compartments existed, and their share was small.

Template switching with 5'RACE generated the TCR cDNA and added a universal primer site and UMIs. TCRdb re-derived calls from the 5' RACE reads in MiXCR, one entry per CDR3 protein. The repertoire holds under 700,000 distinct CDR3 sequences, with less than 20% as singletons. This clonotype was sampled from a man aged 18 to 30 who received the YFV17D yellow fever vaccine. Sequencing used PBMCs, obtained 5 days after the first yellow fever vaccination. The rearrangement joins TRBV9 to TRBJ2-5; D is perhaps TRBD2 (5 bases). The CDR3, as DNA: TGTGCCAGCAGCGTAGACGGGGTAGGATGGGAGACCCAGTACTTC. Its translation: CASSVDGVGWETQYF.